The T cell receptor (beta chain) described here comes from a study of OX40 agonist ivuxolimab in advanced cancers. Germline values: CDR1 LGHNA, CDR2 YNFKEQ. With 0 bases removed from V and 5 bases from J, the gap between germline ends came to 6 bases. This CDR3 comprises 13 residues. TCRdb's table, derived via immunoSEQ multiplex PCR, lists solely in-frame clones and lacks some. The sample records around 70,000 clones, about 88% being singletons. The sample in question was CD4+ or CD8+ T cells sorted from blood, obtained in a trial of the OX40 agonist ivuxolimab. This sequence originates from an adult with an advanced solid tumor such as melanoma, head and neck, liver or kidney cancer. The rearrangement joins TRBV4-2 to TRBJ2-3; perhaps TRBD1 as D (6 bases). The CDR3 sequence: CASSQEQGDTQYF. The DNA for the CDR3 is TGTGCCAGCAGCCAAGAACAGGGAGATACGCAGTATTTT.